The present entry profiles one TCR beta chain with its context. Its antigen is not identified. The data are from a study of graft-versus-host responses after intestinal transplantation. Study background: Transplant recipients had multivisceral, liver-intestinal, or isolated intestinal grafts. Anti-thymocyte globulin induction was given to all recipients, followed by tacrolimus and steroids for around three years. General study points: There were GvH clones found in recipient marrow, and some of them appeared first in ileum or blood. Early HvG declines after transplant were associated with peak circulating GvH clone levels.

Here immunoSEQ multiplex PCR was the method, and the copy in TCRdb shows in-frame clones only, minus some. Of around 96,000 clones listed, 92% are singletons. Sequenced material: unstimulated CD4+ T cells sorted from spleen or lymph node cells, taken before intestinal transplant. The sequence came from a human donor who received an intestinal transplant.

As DNA, the CDR3 is TGCGCCAGCAGCCCGGGACAGGTTTCTGCAACTAATGAAAAACTGTTTTTT. It encodes CASSPGQVSATNEKLFF. The chain employs TRBV4-3 and TRBJ1-4; 8 bases agree with TRBD1. CDR3 length equals 17 residues. Trimming took 4 bases from V and 0 from J; bases not matched to a gene: 7. Germline V lookup: CDR1 LGHNA, CDR2 YSLEER.